This TCR beta chain appears in the sequencing data of a study of cytomegalovirus exposure and HLA in healthy donors. Findings and caveats of the study: The authors later found most CMV-associated TCR beta chains appeared HLA-restricted.

This CDR3 is 16 amino acids long. CDR1 and CDR2 from the germline V gene are MGHDK and SYGVNS. V lost 5 bases and J 2 bases, leaving 19 bases between the germline ends. The PCR used 60 Vbeta and 13 Jbeta primers. Some clones are missing from TCRdb's copy, which holds only in-frame ones; the method was immunoSEQ multiplex PCR. The sample includes roughly 160,000 clones, roughly 75% seen only once; the top ten take approximately 2.4%. A word on this clone: The antigen is undetermined.

The chain couples TRBV25-1 to TRBJ2-7, with TRBD1 as a possible D gene (5 bases). The clonotype comes from a female donor in good health and CMV-seronegative. Sequences were obtained from PBMCs. The CDR3 coding sequence is TGTGCCAGCAGTTCCGACAGAGAACAAGGACCCTACGAGCAGTACTTC. Residues: CASSSDREQGPYEQYF.